Below, 26 T cell receptor beta chains from the same sample are listed, as sequenced in a study of post-analysis software for immune sequencing data. Whole-study results and caveats: TRBV5-6, TRBV5-1 and TRBV20-1 belonged to a set of roughly 5 TRBV segments that were more frequent in patients than controls.

These TCRs are of unknown antigen specificity. Unique molecular identifiers were carried by the TCR beta cDNA libraries. Each CDR3 protein gets one entry after TCRdb re-called the PCR reads with MiXCR. Of more than 500,000 distinct CDR3 sequences in the sample, around 36% were seen once. Sequences were obtained from blood. These TCRs come from a girl younger than 18 with multiple sclerosis.

This clonotype showed up just a few times. V and J are TRBV28 and TRBJ2-3; no definite D call. Trimming left V 8 bases short and J 0 bases short, with 18 bases between. This CDR3 is 16 amino acids long. The germline CDR1 and CDR2 sequences are MDHEN and SYDVKM. The CDR3 reads CASPPAISTSTDTQYF. The CDR3 DNA follows: TGTGCCAGCCCCCCTGCTATATCTACTAGCACAGATACGCAGTATTTT.

In this sample, this clonotype turned up a few times. The J gene is TRBJ1-5, the V gene TRBV20-1; D gene ambiguous. The germline V and J ends were trimmed by 3 bases and 3 bases, with 12 bases remaining between them. This CDR3 region has 14 residues. Germline V lookup: CDR1 DFQATT, CDR2 SNEGSKA (reference sequence). CDR3 coding DNA: TGCAGTGCTAGGGGCCCCTGGGTCAATCAGCCCCAGCATTTT. This translates into CSARGPWVNQPQHF.

J is TRBJ1-2 and V is TRBV4-1; D is possibly TRBD1 (5 bases). Germline V gives CDR1 MGHRA, CDR2 YSYEKL. Trimming took 1 base from V and 6 from J, leaving 15 bases between them. The CDR3 sequence is 15 residues long. CDR3 in DNA: TGCGCCAGCAGCCAAGCTCTGGCAGGGTCACATGGCTACACCTTC. Encoded protein: CASSQALAGSHGYTF.

As regards this clonotype: Since a much larger clone is just one base distant, this may be a read error. The chain links TRBV7-6 to TRBJ2-1; D unclear. V gave up 4 bases and J gave up 3 bases, with 4 bases separating them. CDR3 length equals 12 residues. Germline V gives CDR1 SGHVS, CDR2 FNYEAQ. The CDR3 DNA follows: TGTGCCAGCAGCTCATACTACAATGAGCAGTTCTTC. As protein: CASSSYYNEQFF.

The chain is built from TRBV28 and TRBJ1-1, with D unresolved. Germline lookup yields CDR1 MDHEN and CDR2 SYDVKM. With 5 bases removed from V and 6 bases from J, the gap between germline ends came to 16 bases. The CDR3 length is 14 residues. The CDR3 region is CASSLPPAPAEAFF. In DNA, the CDR3 is TGTGCCAGCAGTCTCCCACCTGCGCCAGCTGAAGCTTTCTTT.

This chain joins TRBV9 and TRBJ2-3, with 9 bases identical to TRBD2. CDR3 size: 15 residues. Germline trimming cut 4 bases from V and 0 bases from J; bases unmatched to any gene: 3. Looked up from germline, CDR1 is SGDLS and CDR2 is YYNGEE. CDR3 residues: CASSPSGASTDTQYF. The CDR3 DNA is TGTGCCAGCAGCCCTAGCGGGGCTAGCACAGATACGCAGTATTTT.

The rearrangement uses TRBV24-1 and TRBJ2-5, with D unresolved. This CDR3 is built from 13 residues. CDR1 and CDR2 (germline): KGHDR, SFDVKD. Deletions cut 4 bases from V and 1 base from J, with 6 bases between. The CDR3 here is CATSEPPQETQYF. CDR3 in DNA: TGTGCCACCAGTGAGCCCCCCCAAGAGACCCAGTACTTC.

This clonotype was detected a few times. This rearrangement joins TRBV20-1 to TRBJ2-3; no definite D call. The ends were cut back, 0 bases at V and 8 bases at J, with 15 bases in the middle. The CDR3 is 14 amino acids. Germline V gene data show CDR1 as DFQATT and CDR2 as SNEGSKA (reference sequence). CDR3 in amino acids: CSARDRISLTTQYF. As DNA, the CDR3 is TGCAGTGCTAGAGATCGAATCTCCCTGACTACGCAGTATTTT.

This clonotype was counted a single time. CDR3 coding DNA: TGCAGTGCTAGGGTTAGCGGGGGGCCTTCCTACAATGAGCAGTTCTTC. Translating gives CSARVSGGPSYNEQFF. The chain carries TRBV20-1 and TRBJ2-1; TRBD2 matches at 10 bases. With V trimmed by 3 bases and J by 1 base, 6 bases remained unmatched. Germline-derived CDR1 and CDR2 are DFQATT and SNEGSKA (reference sequence). The CDR3 is 16 residues long.

This clonotype appeared a few times. The chain joins TRBV7-8 to TRBJ1-5; the D gene is possibly TRBD1 (5 bases). Trimming pared 5 bases from V and 4 bases from J, leaving 12 bases between. CDR1 and CDR2 (germline): SGHVS, FQNEAQ. CDR3 length: 14 residues. The CDR3 loop reads CASSISGLNQPQHF. CDR3 coding DNA: TGTGCCAGCAGCATTTCAGGGTTGAATCAGCCCCAGCATTTT. The variable domain in full, with the rest retrieved from reference TRBV7-8 and TRBJ1-5, is GAGVSQSPRYKVAKRGQDVALRCDPISGHVSLFWYQQALGQGPEFLTYFQNEAQLDKSGLPSDRFFAERPEGSVSTLKIQRTQQEDSAVYLCASSISGLNQPQHFGDGTRLSIL.

This clonotype showed up just a few times. The chain employs TRBV15 and TRBJ2-5; TRBD1 agrees at 8 bases. CDR3 size: 16 residues. The V gene end was trimmed by 3 bases and the J gene end by 0 bases; junction bases not matched to a gene: 6. CDR1 LNHNV and CDR2 YYDKDF come from the germline V gene (reference sequence). The CDR3 DNA follows: TGTGCCACCAGCAGGGCCGACAGGGGATACCAAGAGACCCAGTACTTC. It is translated as CATSRADRGYQETQYF.

The chain has TRBV19 and TRBJ1-4, with TRBD1 as a possible D gene (5 bases). CDR3 length: 15 amino acids. Per germline, CDR1 LNHDA and CDR2 SQIVND (reference sequence). Trimming left V 1 base short and J 2 bases short, with 8 bases between. CDR3 sequence: CASSIAGPTNEKLFF. CDR3 nucleotides: TGTGCCAGTAGTATAGCGGGACCGACTAATGAAAAACTGTTTTTT.

Concerning this clonotype itself: At one end, the junction sequence differs from germline, possibly due to a read error. The chain joins TRBV5-1 to TRBJ2-2, with TRBD2 identical over 7 bases. CDR1 is SGHRS and CDR2 is YFSETQ in the germline V gene. CDR3 length: 15 residues. The DNA of the CDR3 is TGCGCCAGCAGCTTGAGACCGGGGGGTACCGGGGAGCGGTTTTTT. It is translated as CASSLRPGGTGERFF.

This clonotype appeared a few times. The J gene is TRBJ2-5, the V gene TRBV5-1; 11 nucleotides align to TRBD2. V shed 1 base, J shed 0 bases, and the junction held 2 bases outside the gene matches. This CDR3 is built from 16 residues. Germline loops: CDR1 SGHRS, CDR2 YFSETQ. This chain's CDR3 is CASSLLLAGDQETQYF. DNA for the CDR3: TGCGCCAGCAGCTTGCTACTAGCGGGGGACCAAGAGACCCAGTACTTC.

This clonotype showed up many times. The chain recombines TRBV7-3 with TRBJ1-1; D is ambiguous. With 2 bases removed from V and 1 base from J, the gap between germline ends came to 5 bases. The CDR3 has 13 residues. The germline V gene encodes CDR1 SGHTA and CDR2 FQGTGA. The CDR3 DNA reads as TGTGCCAGCAGCTTATGGGGGAACACTGAAGCTTTCTTT. It encodes CASSLWGNTEAFF.

This CDR3 is CSVAGTGGMNTGELFF. Here the CDR3 DNA reads TGCAGCGTCGCCGGGACAGGGGGAATGAACACCGGGGAGCTGTTTTTT. The chain joins TRBV29-1 to TRBJ2-2, with TRBD1 matching 11 bases. Germline V gene lookup returns CDR1 SQVTM and CDR2 ANQGSEA. CDR3 length: 16 amino acids. V gave up 6 bases and J gave up 1 base; unmatched junction bases: 7.

The chain joins TRBV7-8 to TRBJ2-1; 7 bases map to TRBD1. Germline loops: CDR1 SGHVS, CDR2 FQNEAQ. CDR3 length: 23 residues. The ends lost 2 bases at V and 0 bases at J; junction bases unmatched: 25. CDR3 nucleotide sequence: TGTGCCAGCAGCTTACGCCACCACATAGGCGACAGGGTAGTTTCTAGCTCCTACAATGAGCAGTTCTTC. Protein product: CASSLRHHIGDRVVSSSYNEQFF.

This rearrangement joins TRBV25-1 to TRBJ2-3; 8 bases are shared with TRBD1. Trimming took 6 bases from V and 4 from J; bases not matched to a gene: 9. Per germline, CDR1 MGHDK and CDR2 SYGVNS. The CDR3 loop spans 15 amino acids. CDR3 in amino acids: CASRPDRGESDTQYF. The DNA of the CDR3 is TGTGCCAGCAGGCCTGACAGGGGCGAGTCAGATACGCAGTATTTT.

This clonotype was recorded at least ten times. The chain employs TRBV6-5 and TRBJ2-1; 7 bases align to TRBD1. This CDR3 comprises 15 residues. The trim removed 6 bases at V and 0 bases at J, leaving 5 bases unmatched. Germline assignment: CDR1 MNHEY and CDR2 SVGAGI. The CDR3 is CASSQGQSSYNEQFF. The CDR3 nucleotides are TGTGCCAGCAGCCAGGGACAGAGCTCCTACAATGAGCAGTTCTTC.

The V call is TRBV5-6, the J call TRBJ2-3; D call uncertain. Germline values: CDR1 SGHDT, CDR2 YYEEEE. V lost 2 bases to trimming and J lost 2 bases, with 12 bases between them. CDR3 size: 15 residues. For the CDR3, the DNA is TGTGCCAGCAGCTTTGCGAGGTCGGACACAGATACGCAGTATTTT. Translation: CASSFARSDTDTQYF.

This clonotype was observed a handful of times. The chain has TRBV9 and TRBJ2-3; 7 positions match TRBD2. Germline V gives CDR1 SGDLS, CDR2 YYNGEE. This CDR3 has 16 residues. The ends lost 3 bases at V and 6 bases at J; junction bases unmatched: 13. DNA of the CDR3: TGTGCCAGCAGCGCAGGCCCGGGGCGGGGAGGGGATACGCAGTATTTT. Translating gives CASSAGPGRGGDTQYF. Drawing the rest from reference TRBV9 and TRBJ2-3, the complete variable domain is DSGVTQTPKHLITATGQRVTLRCSPRSGDLSVYWYQQSLDQGLQFLIQYYNGEERAKGNILERFSAQQFPDLHSELNLSSLELGDSALYFCASSAGPGRGGDTQYFGPGTRLTVL.

The chain has TRBV6-1 and TRBJ2-7, with TRBD1 matching over 10 bases. The V gene end was trimmed by 5 bases and the J gene end by 0 bases; junction bases not matched to a gene: 4. The germline gives CDR1 MNHNS, CDR2 SASEGT. This CDR3 has 15 amino acids. In nucleotides, the CDR3 is TGTGCCAGCAGTAAGACAGGGGGCAGCTCCTACGAGCAGTACTTC. It translates to CASSKTGGSSYEQYF.

The table lists this clonotype with a few counts. V is TRBV28 and J is TRBJ2-5, with D possibly matching TRBD2 (7 bases). Trimming took off 5 bases at V and 2 bases at J, with 12 bases between the two ends. CDR3 length equals 14 residues. In germline, CDR1 is MDHEN, CDR2 SYDVKM. The CDR3 region has the DNA TGTGCCAGCAGTAGGGGGGACTATCAAGAGACCCAGTACTTC. As protein: CASSRGDYQETQYF.

The gene calls are TRBV9 and TRBJ1-2; weak D call: TRBD1 (5 bases). The CDR3 is made up of 16 amino acids. The germline gives CDR1 SGDLS, CDR2 YYNGEE. Trimming shortened V by 2 bases and J by 0 bases, and 14 bases separated the two germline ends. CDR3 in DNA: TGTGCCAGCAGCGTGGGATCGGGGCCGCCTAACTATGGCTACACCTTC. Its translation: CASSVGSGPPNYGYTF.

The chain links TRBV10-3 to TRBJ2-3, with D tentatively TRBD1 (6 bases). With 4 bases removed from V and 0 bases from J, the gap between germline ends came to 11 bases. Germline values: CDR1 ENHRY, CDR2 SYGVKD. This CDR3 is built from 15 residues. The CDR3 DNA follows: TGTGCCATCAGTGTCTCAGGACAGAGCACAGATACGCAGTATTTT. Translating it yields CAISVSGQSTDTQYF.

The sample holds a few counts of this clonotype. The V gene is TRBV5-6, the J gene TRBJ1-5, with 7 bases aligning to TRBD1. Unmatched junction bases numbered 9, after V lost 5 bases and J lost 4 bases. This CDR3 spans 15 amino acids. Germline V lookup: CDR1 SGHDT, CDR2 YYEEEE. CDR3 coding DNA: TGTGCCAGCAGTCTTACCGGGACAGCGAATCAGCCCCAGCATTTT. Translated, it gives CASSLTGTANQPQHF.